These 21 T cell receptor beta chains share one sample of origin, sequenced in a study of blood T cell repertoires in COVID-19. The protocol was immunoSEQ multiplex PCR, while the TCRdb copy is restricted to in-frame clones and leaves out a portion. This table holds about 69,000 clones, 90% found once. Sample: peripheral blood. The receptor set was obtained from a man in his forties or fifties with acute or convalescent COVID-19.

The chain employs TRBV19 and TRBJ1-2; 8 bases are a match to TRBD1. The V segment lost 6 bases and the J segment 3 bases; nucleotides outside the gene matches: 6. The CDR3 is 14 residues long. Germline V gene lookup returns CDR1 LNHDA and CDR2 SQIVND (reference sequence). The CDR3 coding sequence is TGTGCCAGTAGCCCAGGGACAGGTTACTATGGCTACACCTTC. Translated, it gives CASSPGTGYYGYTF. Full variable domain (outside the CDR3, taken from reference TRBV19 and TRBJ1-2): DGGITQSPKYLFRKEGQNVTLSCEQNLNHDAMYWYRQDPGQGLRLIYYSQIVNDFQKGDIAEGYSVSREKKESFPLTVTSAQKNPTAFYLCASSPGTGYYGYTFGSGTRLTVV.

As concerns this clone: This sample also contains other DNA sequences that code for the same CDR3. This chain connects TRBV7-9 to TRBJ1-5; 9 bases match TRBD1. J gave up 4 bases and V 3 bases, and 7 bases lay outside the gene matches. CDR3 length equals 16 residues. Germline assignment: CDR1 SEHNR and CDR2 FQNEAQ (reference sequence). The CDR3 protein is CASSFWTGEGNQPQHF. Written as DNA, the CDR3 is TGTGCCAGCAGCTTCTGGACAGGGGAGGGGAATCAGCCCCAGCATTTT.

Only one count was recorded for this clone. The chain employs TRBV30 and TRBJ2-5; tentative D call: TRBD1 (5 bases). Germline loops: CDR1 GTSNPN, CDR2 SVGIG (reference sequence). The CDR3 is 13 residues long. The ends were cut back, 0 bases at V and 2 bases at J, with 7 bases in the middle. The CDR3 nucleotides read TGTGCCTGGAGTGTAGACAGACAAGAGACCCAGTACTTC. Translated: CAWSVDRQETQYF.

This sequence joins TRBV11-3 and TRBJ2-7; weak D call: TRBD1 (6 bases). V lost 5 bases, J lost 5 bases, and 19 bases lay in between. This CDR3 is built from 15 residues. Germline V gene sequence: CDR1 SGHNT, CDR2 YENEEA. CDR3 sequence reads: CASSVNRVILHEQYF. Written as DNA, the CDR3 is TGTGCCAGCAGCGTCAACAGGGTCATTCTCCACGAGCAGTACTTC.

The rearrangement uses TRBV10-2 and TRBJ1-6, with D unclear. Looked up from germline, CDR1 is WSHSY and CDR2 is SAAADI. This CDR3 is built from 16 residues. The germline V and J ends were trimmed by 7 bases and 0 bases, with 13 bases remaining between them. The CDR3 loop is CASKDEGSSYNSPLHF. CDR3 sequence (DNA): TGCGCCAGCAAGGATGAGGGAAGCTCCTATAATTCACCCCTCCACTTT.

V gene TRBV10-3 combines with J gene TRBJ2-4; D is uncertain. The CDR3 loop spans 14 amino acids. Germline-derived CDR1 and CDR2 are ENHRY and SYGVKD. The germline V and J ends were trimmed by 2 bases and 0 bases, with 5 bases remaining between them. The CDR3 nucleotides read TGTGCCATCAGTGAGACACCAGCCAAAAACATTCAGTACTTC. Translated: CAISETPAKNIQYF.

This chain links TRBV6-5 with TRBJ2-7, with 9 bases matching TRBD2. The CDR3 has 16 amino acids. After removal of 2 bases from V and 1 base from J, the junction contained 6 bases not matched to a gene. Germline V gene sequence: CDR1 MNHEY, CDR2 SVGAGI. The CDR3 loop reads CASSYPSSGESYEQYF. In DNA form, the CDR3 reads TGTGCCAGCAGTTACCCTTCTAGCGGGGAGTCCTACGAGCAGTACTTC.

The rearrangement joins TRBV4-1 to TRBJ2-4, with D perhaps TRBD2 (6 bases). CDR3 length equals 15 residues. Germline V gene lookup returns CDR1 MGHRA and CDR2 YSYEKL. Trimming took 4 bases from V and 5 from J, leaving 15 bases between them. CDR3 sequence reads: CASSRDRGGQNIQYF. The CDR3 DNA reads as TGCGCCAGCAGCCGGGATAGGGGAGGCCAAAACATTCAGTACTTC.

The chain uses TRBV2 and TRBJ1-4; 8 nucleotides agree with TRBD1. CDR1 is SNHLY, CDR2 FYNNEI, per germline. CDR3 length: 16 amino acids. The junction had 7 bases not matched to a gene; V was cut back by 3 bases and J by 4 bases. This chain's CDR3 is CASSDTRDRSNEKLFF. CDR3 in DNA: TGTGCCAGCAGTGACACCCGGGACAGGAGTAATGAAAAACTGTTTTTT.

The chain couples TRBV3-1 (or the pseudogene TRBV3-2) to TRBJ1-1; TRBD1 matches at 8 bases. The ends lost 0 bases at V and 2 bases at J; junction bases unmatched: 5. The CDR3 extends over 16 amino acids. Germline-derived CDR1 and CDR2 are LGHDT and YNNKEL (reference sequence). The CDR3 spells CASSQEMTGANTEAFF. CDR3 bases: TGTGCCAGCAGCCAAGAAATGACAGGGGCAAACACTGAAGCTTTCTTT.

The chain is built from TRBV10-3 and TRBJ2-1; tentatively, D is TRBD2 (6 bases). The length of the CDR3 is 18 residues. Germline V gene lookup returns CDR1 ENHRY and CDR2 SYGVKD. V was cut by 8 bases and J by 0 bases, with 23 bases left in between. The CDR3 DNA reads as TGTGCCATCCCCCGGGAGCCAGGCCGTGCTAGCTCCTACAATGAGCAGTTCTTC. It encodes CAIPREPGRASSYNEQFF.

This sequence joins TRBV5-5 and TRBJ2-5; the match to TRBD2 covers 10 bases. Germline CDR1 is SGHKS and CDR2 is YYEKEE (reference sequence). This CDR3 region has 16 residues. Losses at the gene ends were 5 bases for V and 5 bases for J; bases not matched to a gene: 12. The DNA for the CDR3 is TGTGCCAGCAGTGACGGGGTAGCGGGAGGTCAGGAGACCCAGTACTTC. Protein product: CASSDGVAGGQETQYF. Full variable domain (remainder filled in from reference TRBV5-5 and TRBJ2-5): DAGVTQSPTHLIKTRGQQVTLRCSPISGHKSVSWYQQVLGQGPQFIFQYYEKEERGRGNFPDRFSARQFPNYSSELNVNALLLGDSALYLCASSDGVAGGQETQYFGPGTRLLVL.

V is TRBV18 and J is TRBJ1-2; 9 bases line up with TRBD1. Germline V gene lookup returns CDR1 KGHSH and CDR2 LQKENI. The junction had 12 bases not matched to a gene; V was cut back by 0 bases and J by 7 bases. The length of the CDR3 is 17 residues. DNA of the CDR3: TGTGCCAGCTCACCACCGAAGAATACAGACAGGGGGATTGGCTACACCTTC. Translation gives CASSPPKNTDRGIGYTF.

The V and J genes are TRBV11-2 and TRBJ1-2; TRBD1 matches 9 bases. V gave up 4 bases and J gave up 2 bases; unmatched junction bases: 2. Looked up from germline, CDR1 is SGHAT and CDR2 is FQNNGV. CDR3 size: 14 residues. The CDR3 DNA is TGTGCCAGCAGCTCACAGGGGGCGAACTATGGCTACACCTTC. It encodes CASSSQGANYGYTF. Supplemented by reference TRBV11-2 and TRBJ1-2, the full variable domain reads EAGVAQSPRYKIIEKRQSVAFWCNPISGHATLYWYQQILGQGPKLLIQFQNNGVVDDSQLPKDRFSAERLKGVDSTLKIQPAKLEDSAVYLCASSSQGANYGYTFGSGTRLTVV.

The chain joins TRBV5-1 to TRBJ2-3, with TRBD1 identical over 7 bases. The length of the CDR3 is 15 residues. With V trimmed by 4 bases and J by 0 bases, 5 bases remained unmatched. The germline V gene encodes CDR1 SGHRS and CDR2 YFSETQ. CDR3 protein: CASSLDRSSTDTQYF. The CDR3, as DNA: TGCGCCAGCAGCCTGGACAGGTCTAGCACAGATACGCAGTATTTT.

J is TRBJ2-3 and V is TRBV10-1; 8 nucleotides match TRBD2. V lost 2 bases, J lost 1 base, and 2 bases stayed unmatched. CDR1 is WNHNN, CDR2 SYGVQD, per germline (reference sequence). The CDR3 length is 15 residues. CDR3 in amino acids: CASSERGLGTDTQYF. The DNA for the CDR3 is TGCGCCAGCAGTGAGCGGGGACTAGGCACAGATACGCAGTATTTT.

CDR3: CASSVVTGQPTDTQYF. In nucleotides, the CDR3 is TGCGCCAGCAGTGTTGTCACGGGACAACCCACAGATACGCAGTATTTT. The chain joins TRBV10-1 to TRBJ2-3, with D maybe TRBD1 (6 bases). The V and J ends lost 4 bases and 2 bases respectively, with 16 bases between them. This CDR3 comprises 16 residues. Per germline, CDR1 WNHNN and CDR2 SYGVQD (reference sequence).

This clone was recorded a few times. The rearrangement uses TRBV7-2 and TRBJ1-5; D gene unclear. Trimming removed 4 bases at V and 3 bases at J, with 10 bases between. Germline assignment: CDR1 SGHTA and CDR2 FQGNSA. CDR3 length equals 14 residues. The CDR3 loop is CASSSRGDNQPQHF. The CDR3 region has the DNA TGTGCCAGCAGCTCTCGAGGAGACAATCAGCCCCAGCATTTT. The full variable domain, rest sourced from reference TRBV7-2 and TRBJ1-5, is GAGVSQSPSNKVTEKGKDVELRCDPISGHTALYWYRQSLGQGLEFLIYFQGNSAPDKSGLPSDRFSAERTGGSVSTLTIQRTQQEDSAVYLCASSSRGDNQPQHFGDGTRLSIL.

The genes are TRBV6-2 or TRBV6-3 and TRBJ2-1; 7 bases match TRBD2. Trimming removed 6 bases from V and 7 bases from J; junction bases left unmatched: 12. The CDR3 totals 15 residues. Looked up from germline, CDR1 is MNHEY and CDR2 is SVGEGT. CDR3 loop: CASSQAGTIDNEQFF. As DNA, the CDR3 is TGTGCCAGCAGCCAGGCTGGGACTATAGATAATGAGCAGTTCTTC.

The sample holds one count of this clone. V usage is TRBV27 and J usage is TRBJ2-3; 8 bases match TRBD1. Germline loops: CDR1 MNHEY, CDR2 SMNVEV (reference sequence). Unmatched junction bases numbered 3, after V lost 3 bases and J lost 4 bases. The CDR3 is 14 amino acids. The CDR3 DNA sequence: TGTGCCAGCAGTTTGACAGGGGCGCCAGATACGCAGTATTTT. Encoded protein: CASSLTGAPDTQYF.

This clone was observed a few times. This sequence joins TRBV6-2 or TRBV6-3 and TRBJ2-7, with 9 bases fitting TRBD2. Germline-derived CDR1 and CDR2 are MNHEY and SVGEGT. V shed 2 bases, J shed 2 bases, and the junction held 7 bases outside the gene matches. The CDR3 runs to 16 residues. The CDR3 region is CASSYAHGLATYEQYF. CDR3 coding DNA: TGTGCCAGCAGTTACGCGCACGGACTAGCGACCTACGAGCAGTACTTC.